The next 18 T cell receptor beta chains were all read from a single sample in a study of T cells in Graves' hyperthyroidism and ophthalmopathy. TCR beta CDR3 region amplification was performed from RNA transcripts. HTBI primers were employed in a first-round RT-PCR of the TCR CDR3. From the multiplex PCR reads, TCRdb called clonotypes with MiXCR, one entry per CDR3 protein. The sample contains over 200,000 distinct CDR3 sequences, 17% of which appear only once. Sequenced: blood. The receptors were sampled from a man aged 50 or older with Graves' hyperthyroidism.

The chain employs TRBV5-4 and TRBJ2-1; no reliable D call. V lost 0 bases and J lost 7, with 11 bases in between. The CDR3 has 14 residues. Germline V lookup: CDR1 SGHNT, CDR2 YYREEE (reference sequence). The CDR3 sequence is CASSLAVRQNEQFF. CDR3 in DNA: TGTGCCAGCAGCTTGGCGGTTAGGCAAAATGAGCAGTTCTTC.

This clonotype was detected many times. The chain is built from TRBV5-1 and TRBJ1-1, with unresolved D. This CDR3 is built from 13 residues. Trimming cost V 2 bases and J 0 bases, with 5 bases left between them. Germline V gene sequence: CDR1 SGHRS, CDR2 YFSETQ. The CDR3 sequence: CASSLELNTEAFF. CDR3 nucleotide sequence: TGCGCCAGCAGCTTAGAGTTGAACACTGAAGCTTTCTTT.

The J gene is TRBJ2-3, the V gene TRBV30; D gene unclear. The CDR3 has 18 residues. Germline V gives CDR1 GTSNPN, CDR2 SVGIG (reference sequence). Trimming left V 4 bases short and J 2 bases short, with 25 bases between. The CDR3 DNA is TGTGCCTGGACTCCCCTCGGTGCCGGGCCAGAATCCACAGATACGCAGTATTTT. Its protein is CAWTPLGAGPESTDTQYF.

The V gene is TRBV11-2, the J gene TRBJ2-2; perhaps TRBD2 as D (6 bases). The CDR3 is made up of 20 amino acids. Germline-derived CDR1 and CDR2 are SGHAT and FQNNGV. Deletions cut 1 base from V and 8 bases from J, with 29 bases between. The CDR3 DNA sequence: TGTGCCAGCAGCTTAGGGGGGGTGGGACCCGCAGCCAACGTAGTTGGGGAGCTGTTTTTT. It codes for CASSLGGVGPAANVVGELFF.

There are many counts of this clonotype. Relative to the germline gene, one junction end is altered; a read error may explain this. V is TRBV11-2 and J is TRBJ2-1; D remains unclear. Germline V gene lookup returns CDR1 SGHAT and CDR2 FQNNGV. This CDR3 spans 16 amino acids. This chain's CDR3 is CASSLARGTNPNEQFF. DNA for the CDR3: TGTGCCAGCAGCTTAGCCCGAGGAACGAACCCCAATGAGCAATTCTTC.

Many counts were recorded for this clonotype. V and J are TRBV3-1 and TRBJ2-1; 8 nucleotides agree with TRBD2. The junction had 6 bases not matched to a gene; V was cut back by 6 bases and J by 8 bases. From germline, CDR1 is LGHDT and CDR2 YNNKEL (reference sequence). This CDR3 is 13 amino acids long. Here the CDR3 DNA reads TGTGCCAGCAGTCCTACGGGACTAGATGAGCAGTTCTTC. Amino acid sequence: CASSPTGLDEQFF.

The sample holds a few counts of this clonotype. The rearrangement uses TRBV4-1 and TRBJ2-7; 7 bases are shared with TRBD2. V lost 2 bases, J lost 0 bases, and 10 bases stayed unmatched. CDR3 length equals 17 residues. Germline CDR1 is MGHRA and CDR2 is YSYEKL. Here the CDR3 reads CASSQNLLADRSYEQYF. The CDR3 region has the DNA TGCGCCAGCAGCCAAAACCTTCTAGCGGACCGCTCCTACGAGCAGTACTTC.

This clonotype was detected ten times or more. The rearrangement joins TRBV12-3 or TRBV12-4 to TRBJ2-1, with TRBD2 identical over 7 bases. J lost 12 bases, V lost 2 bases, and 10 bases had no gene match. CDR3 length: 14 residues. DNA for the CDR3: TGTGCCAGCAGTTTACGGAGCGGGAACTCGTGGCAGTTCTTC. Protein sequence: CASSLRSGNSWQFF.

A few counts support this clonotype. The chain recombines TRBV6-1 with TRBJ2-1; no clear D. CDR1 and CDR2 (germline): MNHNS, SASEGT. V dropped 5 bases and J dropped 7 bases, with 12 bases sitting between them. The CDR3 spans 13 residues. The DNA of the CDR3 is TGTGCCAGCAGTCCCCTGTCAGGTAATGAGCAGTTCTTC. Translated: CASSPLSGNEQFF.

This clonotype has at least ten counts. This sequence joins TRBV15 and TRBJ1-5; D gene ambiguous. The germline CDR1 and CDR2 sequences are LNHNV and YYDKDF (reference sequence). V was cut by 3 bases and J by 6 bases, with 18 bases left in between. CDR3 size: 16 residues. CDR3: CATSSHPAGRGQPQHF. The CDR3 nucleotides read TGTGCCACCAGCAGTCATCCGGCCGGGAGAGGTCAGCCCCAGCATTTT.

Ten or more counts support this clonotype. The rearrangement uses TRBV20-1 and TRBJ2-1; 7 positions agree with TRBD1. Losses at the gene ends were 7 bases for V and 8 bases for J; bases not matched to a gene: 5. The CDR3 has 11 residues. CDR1 and CDR2 from the germline V gene are DFQATT and SNEGSKA (reference sequence). CDR3 amino acids: CSGQGPYEQFF. CDR3 sequence (DNA): TGCAGTGGACAGGGCCCGTATGAGCAGTTCTTC.

This clonotype was seen a handful of times. The chain employs TRBV27 and TRBJ2-5; D ambiguous. This CDR3 has 18 residues. Germline V gene sequence: CDR1 MNHEY, CDR2 SMNVEV (reference sequence). The V end was cut by 1 base, the J end by 2 bases, with 20 bases between. As DNA, the CDR3 is TGTGCCAGCAGTTTATATTGGAGTGAACAAGGAATACAAGAGACCCAGTACTTC. This codes for CASSLYWSEQGIQETQYF.

This clonotype came up many times. V gene TRBV28 combines with J gene TRBJ2-7; TRBD2 matches 15 bases. V dropped 8 bases and J dropped 4; count of bases not matched to a gene: 3. The CDR3 contains 14 residues. Germline V CDR1 and CDR2: MDHEN, SYDVKM. This CDR3 is CASYGTSGRYEQYF. The CDR3 DNA is TGTGCCAGCTACGGGACTAGCGGGAGGTACGAGCAGTACTTC.

CDR3 residues: CASSGGQRNTEAFF. Here the CDR3 DNA reads TGTGCCAGCAGTGGTGGACAGCGGAACACTGAAGCTTTCTTT. The chain uses TRBV11-3 and TRBJ1-1, with D perhaps TRBD1 (6 bases). The V end was cut by 6 bases, the J end by 1 base, with 12 bases between. Germline V gives CDR1 SGHNT, CDR2 YENEEA. CDR3 length: 14 amino acids. Variable domain in full (rest from reference TRBV11-3 and TRBJ1-1): EAGVVQSPRYKIIEKKQPVAFWCNPISGHNTLYWYLQNLGQGPELLIRYENEEAVDDSQLPKDRFSAERLKGVDSTLKIQPAELGDSAVYLCASSGGQRNTEAFFGQGTRLTVV.

This clonotype occurred many times. This chain links TRBV30 with TRBJ2-3, with D unresolved. The germline V gene encodes CDR1 GTSNPN and CDR2 SVGIG (reference sequence). V lost 1 base, J lost 6 bases, and 8 bases lay in between. The CDR3 runs 12 residues. The CDR3 nucleotides are TGTGCCTGGAGTGGAGCCGGGGATACGCAGTATTTT. It encodes CAWSGAGDTQYF.

This chain uses TRBV30 with TRBJ2-3, with 10 bases lining up with TRBD2. The V segment lost 0 bases and the J segment 4 bases; nucleotides outside the gene matches: 4. This CDR3 has 15 amino acids. CDR1 GTSNPN and CDR2 SVGIG come from the germline V gene (reference sequence). The CDR3 DNA sequence: TGTGCCTGGAGTGTACCTAGCGGGAGCCCAGATACGCAGTATTTT. Protein product: CAWSVPSGSPDTQYF.

This chain uses TRBV5-1 with TRBJ2-1; 11 nucleotides agree with TRBD2. The germline gives CDR1 SGHRS, CDR2 YFSETQ. Unmatched junction bases numbered 13, after V lost 8 bases and J lost 0 bases. CDR3 size: 18 residues. This CDR3 reads CARKRIGTSGPSYNEQFF. The CDR3 DNA is TGCGCCAGGAAGCGTATTGGGACTAGCGGACCCTCCTACAATGAGCAGTTCTTC.

This clonotype has at least ten counts. This rearrangement joins TRBV4-1 to TRBJ2-7; a possible D gene is TRBD1 (5 bases). CDR3 length: 14 amino acids. The V end was cut by 2 bases, the J end by 6 bases, with 14 bases between. Germline V gene sequence: CDR1 MGHRA, CDR2 YSYEKL. The CDR3 loop is CASSQYRLRGEQYF. The CDR3 nucleotides are TGCGCCAGCAGCCAATACAGGTTAAGGGGCGAGCAGTACTTC.